Each of the 5 T cell receptor beta chains below was sequenced from the same sample in a study of T-cell reconstitution after alpha-beta-depleted transplantation in children (dated by TCRdb to the mid-2010s). Libraries came from PCR. The data were produced on an Illumina HiSeq 2500. TCR libraries were prepared with molecular barcoding, using unique molecular identifiers to normalize TCRbeta repertoire quantification. TCRdb passed the public sequencing reads through fastp at Q25 and MiXCR, retaining productive beta sequences. Rows are combined by CDR3 protein, so each entry shows the most common genes and DNA. A total of a few hundred thousand distinct CDR3 sequences appear in this sample, 13% of them only once. The top ten hold about 4% of the sample. Sequenced material: PBMCs, taken from the stem cell graft. The receptors were gathered from a human donor who donated a stem cell graft to a child with Fanconi anemia.

V gene TRBV5-1 combines with J gene TRBJ1-1; tentatively, D is TRBD1 (5 bases). The germline V and J ends were trimmed by 0 bases and 5 bases, with 14 bases remaining between them. The germline V gene encodes CDR1 SGHRS and CDR2 YFSETQ. This CDR3 contains 15 residues. In DNA, the CDR3 is TGCGCCAGCAGCTTGGCCGGGGGGATCTTGACTGAAGCTTTCTTT. Its protein is CASSLAGGILTEAFF.

The chain recombines TRBV28 with TRBJ2-4, with D possibly TRBD2 on 6 matching bases. Trimming removed 6 bases at V and 3 bases at J, with 12 bases between. Germline V CDR1 and CDR2: MDHEN, SYDVKM. The CDR3 length is 14 residues. CDR3 bases: TGTGCCAGCAGGCCCGGGGGAGGCAAAAACATTCAGTACTTC. As protein: CASRPGGGKNIQYF.

There are a few counts of this clonotype. V usage is TRBV18 and J usage is TRBJ2-1; TRBD1 might be the D (5 bases). Trimming removed 4 bases from V and 6 bases from J, with 10 bases in between. The CDR3 has 13 residues. CDR1 is KGHSH and CDR2 is LQKENI in the germline V gene. The CDR3 reads CASSLDQGNEQFF. The DNA for the CDR3 is TGTGCCAGCTCACTGGACCAGGGCAATGAGCAGTTCTTC.

This clonotype occurred a few times. The chain joins TRBV6-1 to TRBJ2-3; D is unclear. Trimming pared 6 bases from V and 6 bases from J, leaving 19 bases between. The CDR3 length is 15 residues. CDR1 is MNHNS and CDR2 is SASEGT in the germline V gene. CDR3 coding DNA: TGTGCCAGCAGAAAGAACACTCTCAAGAGGGATACGCAGTATTTT. Translated: CASRKNTLKRDTQYF.

The chain couples TRBV12-5 to TRBJ2-1; weak D call: TRBD2 (5 bases). Germline V gives CDR1 LGHNT, CDR2 FRNRAP. The V end was cut by 5 bases, the J end by 8 bases, with 19 bases between. CDR3 size: 15 residues. The CDR3 is CASGRAEVGEYEQFF. The CDR3 bases are TGTGCTAGTGGTCGGGCCGAAGTCGGGGAATATGAGCAGTTCTTC. Together with reference TRBV12-5 and TRBJ2-1, the CDR3 gives the full variable domain: DARVTQTPRHKVTEMGQEVTMRCQPILGHNTVFWYRQTMMQGLELLAYFRNRAPLDDSGMPKDRFSAEMPDATLATLKIQPSEPRDSAVYFCASGRAEVGEYEQFFGPGTRLTVL.